One and the same sample provided the 5 T cell receptor beta chains below, sequenced in a study of shared clonotypes between healthy human individuals. Sequencing was performed with immunoSEQ multiplex PCR; in TCRdb, only in-frame clones are kept and a portion is missing. In the table there are under 1,100,000 clones, about 77% of which are singletons. The sequenced sample was memory CD4+ T cells sorted from blood. Subset here: CD45RA-negative fraction. The origin of the receptors is a man between 18 and 35 years old in good health.

The V and J genes are TRBV30 and TRBJ2-1, with a possible D match to TRBD2 (6 bases). V gave up 5 bases and J gave up 6 bases, with 14 bases separating them. CDR3 length equals 13 residues. Per the germline V gene, CDR1 is GTSNPN and CDR2 is SVGIG (reference sequence). For the CDR3, the DNA is TGTGCCTGGGTGGAGGGGATTGGCAATGAGCAGTTCTTC. Amino acid sequence: CAWVEGIGNEQFF.

This clone was counted once. This sequence joins TRBV7-6 and TRBJ1-1, with unresolved D. Germline-derived CDR1 and CDR2 are SGHVS and FNYEAQ. The CDR3 length is 16 residues. Deletions cut 1 base from V and 0 bases from J, with 12 bases between. CDR3 in DNA: TGTGCCAGCAGCTTAGAGTCGGCGAAGTTGAACACTGAAGCTTTCTTT. Encoded protein: CASSLESAKLNTEAFF. The full variable domain, in which reference TRBV7-6 and TRBJ1-1 provide the parts outside the CDR3, is GAGVSQSPRYKVTKRGQDVALRCDPISGHVSLYWYRQALGQGPEFLTYFNYEAQQDKSGLPNDRFSAERPEGSISTLTIQRTEQRDSAMYRCASSLESAKLNTEAFFGQGTRLTVV.

The chain joins TRBV27 to TRBJ1-1, with TRBD1 identical over 7 bases. The ends lost 2 bases at V and 5 bases at J; junction bases unmatched: 11. The CDR3 runs to 16 residues. The V gene's germline CDR1 is MNHEY and CDR2 SMNVEV (reference sequence). This chain's CDR3 is CASSLVPTGVRTEAFF. In nucleotides, the CDR3 is TGTGCCAGCAGTTTAGTTCCTACAGGGGTGAGAACTGAAGCTTTCTTT.

The J gene is TRBJ1-6, the V gene TRBV19; 7 nucleotides align to TRBD1. Germline CDR1 LNHDA, CDR2 SQIVND (reference sequence). With 4 bases clipped from V and 7 bases from J, the junction kept 4 bases outside the gene matches. The CDR3 has 14 amino acids. CDR3 region: CASSTSTGNSPLHF. The CDR3 DNA reads TGTGCCAGTAGTACCTCGACAGGGAATTCACCCCTCCACTTT. The full variable domain, completed using reference TRBV19 and TRBJ1-6, is DGGITQSPKYLFRKEGQNVTLSCEQNLNHDAMYWYRQDPGQGLRLIYYSQIVNDFQKGDIAEGYSVSREKKESFPLTVTSAQKNPTAFYLCASSTSTGNSPLHFGNGTRLTVT.

The V gene is TRBV2, the J gene TRBJ2-7, with TRBD1 identical over 8 bases. The CDR3 contains 14 residues. Trimming took 3 bases from V and 6 from J; bases not matched to a gene: 7. Germline-derived CDR1 and CDR2 are SNHLY and FYNNEI. DNA of the CDR3: TGTGCCAGCAGTGACGGACAGGGACTGGGCGAGCAGTACTTC. This sequence encodes CASSDGQGLGEQYF.